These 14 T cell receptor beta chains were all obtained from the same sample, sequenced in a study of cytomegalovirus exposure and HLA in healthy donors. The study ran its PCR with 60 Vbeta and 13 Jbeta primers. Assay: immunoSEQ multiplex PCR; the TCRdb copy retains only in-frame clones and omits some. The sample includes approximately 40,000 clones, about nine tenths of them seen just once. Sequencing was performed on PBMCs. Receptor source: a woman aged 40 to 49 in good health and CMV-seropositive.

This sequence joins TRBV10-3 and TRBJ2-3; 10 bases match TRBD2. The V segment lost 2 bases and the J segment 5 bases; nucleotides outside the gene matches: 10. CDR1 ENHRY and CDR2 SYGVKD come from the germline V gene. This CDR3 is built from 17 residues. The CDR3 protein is CAISEQKRGGTGDTQYF. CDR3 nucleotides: TGTGCCATCAGTGAGCAAAAGCGGGGGGGCACAGGAGATACGCAGTATTTT.

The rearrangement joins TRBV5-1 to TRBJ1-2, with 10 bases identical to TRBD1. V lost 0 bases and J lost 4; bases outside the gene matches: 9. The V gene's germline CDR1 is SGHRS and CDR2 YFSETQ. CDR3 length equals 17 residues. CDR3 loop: CASSLGDAGQGFYGYTF. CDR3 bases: TGCGCCAGCAGCTTGGGGGATGCGGGACAGGGGTTCTATGGCTACACCTTC. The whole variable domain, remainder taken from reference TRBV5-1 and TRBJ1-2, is KAGVTQTPRYLIKTRGQQVTLSCSPISGHRSVSWYQQTPGQGLQFLFEYFSETQRNKGNFPGRFSGRQFSNSRSEMNVSTLELGDSALYLCASSLGDAGQGFYGYTFGSGTRLTVV.

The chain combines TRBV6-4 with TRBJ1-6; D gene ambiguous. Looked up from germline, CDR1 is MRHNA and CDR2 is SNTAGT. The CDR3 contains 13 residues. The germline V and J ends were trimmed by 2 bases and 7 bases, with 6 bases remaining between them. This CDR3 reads CASSDVENSPLHF. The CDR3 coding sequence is TGTGCCAGCAGTGACGTTGAGAATTCACCCCTCCACTTT.

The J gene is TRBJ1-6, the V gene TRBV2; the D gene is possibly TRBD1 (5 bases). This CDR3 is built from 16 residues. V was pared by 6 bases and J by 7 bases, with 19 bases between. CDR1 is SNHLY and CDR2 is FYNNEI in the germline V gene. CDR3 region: CASRERYLGGNSPLHF. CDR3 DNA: TGTGCCAGCAGGGAGAGATACCTGGGGGGAAATTCACCCCTCCACTTT.

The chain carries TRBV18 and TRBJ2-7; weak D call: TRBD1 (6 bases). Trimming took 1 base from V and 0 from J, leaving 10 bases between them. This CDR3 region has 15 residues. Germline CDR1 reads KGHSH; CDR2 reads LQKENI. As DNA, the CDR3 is TGTGCCAGCTCACCACAACAGGGTAGCTCCTACGAGCAGTACTTC. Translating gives CASSPQQGSSYEQYF. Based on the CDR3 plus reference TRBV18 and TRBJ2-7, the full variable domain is NAGVMQNPRHLVRRRGQEARLRCSPMKGHSHVYWYRQLPEEGLKFMVYLQKENIIDESGMPKERFSAEFPKEGPSILRIQQVVRGDSAAYFCASSPQQGSSYEQYFGPGTRLTVT.

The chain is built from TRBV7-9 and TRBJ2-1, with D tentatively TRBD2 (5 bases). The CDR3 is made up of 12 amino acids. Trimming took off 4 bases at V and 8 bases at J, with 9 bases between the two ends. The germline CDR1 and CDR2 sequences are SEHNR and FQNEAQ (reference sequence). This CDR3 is CASSSSPHEQFF. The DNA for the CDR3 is TGTGCCAGCAGCTCTAGCCCGCATGAGCAGTTCTTC.

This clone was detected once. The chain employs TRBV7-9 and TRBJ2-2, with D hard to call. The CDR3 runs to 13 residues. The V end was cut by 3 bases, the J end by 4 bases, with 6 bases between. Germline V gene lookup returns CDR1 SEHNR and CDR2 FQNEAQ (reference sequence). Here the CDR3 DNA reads TGTGCCAGCAGCTTCGGTGGCACCGGGGAGCTGTTTTTT. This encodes CASSFGGTGELFF.

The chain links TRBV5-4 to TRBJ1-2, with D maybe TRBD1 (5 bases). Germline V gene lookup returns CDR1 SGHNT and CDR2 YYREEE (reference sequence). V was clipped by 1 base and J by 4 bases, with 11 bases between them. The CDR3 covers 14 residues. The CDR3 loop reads CASSLRGSPYGYTF. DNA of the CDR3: TGTGCCAGCAGCTTGCGGGGGTCTCCCTATGGCTACACCTTC. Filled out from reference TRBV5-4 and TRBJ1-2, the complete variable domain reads ETGVTQSPTHLIKTRGQQVTLRCSSQSGHNTVSWYQQALGQGPQFIFQYYREEENGRGNFPPRFSGLQFPNYSSELNVNALELDDSALYLCASSLRGSPYGYTFGSGTRLTVV.

The CDR3 loop reads CASSLSGGNTGELFF. CDR3 in DNA: TGTGCCAGCAGTTTATCCGGGGGGAACACCGGGGAGCTGTTTTTT. The genes are TRBV28 and TRBJ2-2; D may be TRBD2 (6 bases). The germline gives CDR1 MDHEN, CDR2 SYDVKM. This CDR3 has 15 residues. Trimming cost V 1 base and J 1 base, with 7 bases left between them.

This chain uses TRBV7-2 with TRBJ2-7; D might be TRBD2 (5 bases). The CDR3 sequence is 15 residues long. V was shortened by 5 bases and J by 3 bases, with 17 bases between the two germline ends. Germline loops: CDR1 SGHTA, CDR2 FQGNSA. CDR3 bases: TGTGCCAGCAGCAACCTTGGGAGTAGCGACTACGAGCAGTACTTC. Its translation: CASSNLGSSDYEQYF. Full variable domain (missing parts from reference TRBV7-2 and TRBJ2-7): GAGVSQSPSNKVTEKGKDVELRCDPISGHTALYWYRQSLGQGLEFLIYFQGNSAPDKSGLPSDRFSAERTGGSVSTLTIQRTQQEDSAVYLCASSNLGSSDYEQYFGPGTRLTVT.

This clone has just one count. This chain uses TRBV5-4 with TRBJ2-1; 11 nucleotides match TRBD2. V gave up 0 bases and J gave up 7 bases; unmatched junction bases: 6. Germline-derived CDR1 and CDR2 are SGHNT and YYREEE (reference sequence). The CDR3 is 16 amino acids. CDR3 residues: CASSLGGGLAENEQFF. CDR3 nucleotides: TGTGCCAGCAGCTTGGGGGGGGGACTAGCGGAGAATGAGCAGTTCTTC.

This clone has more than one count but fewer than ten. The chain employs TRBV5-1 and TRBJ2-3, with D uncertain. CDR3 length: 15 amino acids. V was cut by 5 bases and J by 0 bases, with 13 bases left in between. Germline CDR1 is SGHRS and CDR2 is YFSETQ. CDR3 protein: CASRSPGSSTDTQYF. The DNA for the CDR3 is TGCGCCAGCAGGTCCCCCGGGTCTAGCACAGATACGCAGTATTTT.

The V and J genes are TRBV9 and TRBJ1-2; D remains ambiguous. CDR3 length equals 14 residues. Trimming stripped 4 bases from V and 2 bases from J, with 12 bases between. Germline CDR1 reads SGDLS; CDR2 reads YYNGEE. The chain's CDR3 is CASSTDTSNYGYTF. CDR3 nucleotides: TGTGCCAGCAGCACTGACACTTCCAACTATGGCTACACCTTC.

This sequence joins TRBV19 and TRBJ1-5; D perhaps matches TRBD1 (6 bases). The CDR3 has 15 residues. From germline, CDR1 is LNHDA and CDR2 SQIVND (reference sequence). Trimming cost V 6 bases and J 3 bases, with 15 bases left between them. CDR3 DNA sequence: TGTGCCAGTAGGACTCCGGGACACTTCAATCAGCCCCAGCATTTT. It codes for CASRTPGHFNQPQHF.